This TCR beta chain was captured by sequencing in a study of blood T cell repertoires in COVID-19. About the study: Sites across the United States, Italy and Spain contributed samples from acute and convalescent COVID-19.

Patients at the Seattle site were enrolled during active infection and followed longitudinally. Sequencing used immunoSEQ multiplex PCR; TCRdb keeps in-frame clones, though not all of them. The sample carries 300,000 to 400,000 clones, 87% recorded once. The ends were cut back, 0 bases at V and 7 bases at J, with 10 bases in the middle. This CDR3 comprises 13 residues. Per germline, CDR1 SGHRS and CDR2 YFSETQ. The chain carries TRBV5-1 and TRBJ1-2; no clear D gene. The sequenced sample consisted of peripheral blood. The receptor comes from a man aged 25-45 years with COVID-19, enrolled during active disease. Here the CDR3 DNA reads TGCGCCAGCAGCTTGGTGGAGGGAGGTGGCTACACCTTC. This translates into CASSLVEGGGYTF.